This T cell receptor beta chain comes out of a study of T-cell reconstitution after alpha-beta-depleted transplantation in children (dated by TCRdb to the mid-2010s). For context, the study as a whole: Using TCR repertoire profiling, the study followed T-cell immune reconstitution in a quantitative way in children after TCRalphabeta/CD19-depleted allogeneic hematopoietic cell transplantation.

This clonotype showed up many times. Its antigen is currently not known. Base qualities were left out, and no much larger clone turns up one base away. CDR1 and CDR2 are drawn from the germline V gene (reference sequence): LNHNV, YYDKDF. V is shortened by 0 bases, J by 5 bases, and the region joining them spans 8 bases. Taken from cysteine to phenylalanine, the CDR3 has 15 residues. Only the CDR3 region is kept as DNA, spanning 45 bases read in frame from base 1. Library preparation was by PCR. Data came from an Illumina HiSeq 2500. To normalize quantification of the TCRbeta repertoire, the TCR libraries were built with molecular barcoding that relied on unique molecular identifiers. TCRdb reprocessed the public reads (quality trimming at Q25 with fastp, clone calling with MiXCR) and kept in-frame beta chains. Rows are combined by CDR3 protein, so each entry shows the most common genes and DNA. Within this sample are around 360,000 distinct CDR3 sequences, with over 9% of them counted one time only. In total, the top ten clones hold 2% to 3% of the sample.

This TCR came from a human donor who donated a stem cell graft to a child with acute lymphoblastic leukemia. The chain is encoded by TRBV15 joined to TRBJ1-6, with TRBD1 as a weak D call on 6 bases. The source was PBMCs from the stem cell graft donor, collected from the stem cell graft. The DNA sequence is TGTGCCACCAGCAGAGATCAGGGGCATAATTCACCCCTCCACTTT. Its translation is CATSRDQGHNSPLHF.